A single sample is the source of the 20 T cell receptor beta chains below, sequenced in a study of technical replicates of blood from a few donors. TCRdb keeps only in-frame clones here, not all; method: immunoSEQ multiplex PCR. This repertoire shows roughly 100,000 clones, roughly 94% found once; its top ten account for around 0.3%. The sequencing input was T cells isolated from PBMCs. The receptors were sampled from a human donor in good health.

This chain connects TRBV7-9 to TRBJ2-2; 9 bases map to TRBD1. The CDR3 runs to 16 residues. Trimming removed 4 bases from V and 4 bases from J; junction bases left unmatched: 7. The germline CDR1 and CDR2 sequences are SEHNR and FQNEAQ (reference sequence). The CDR3 loop is CASSSTGQGITGELFF. For the CDR3, the DNA is TGTGCCAGCAGCTCAACGGGACAGGGAATCACCGGGGAGCTGTTTTTT. Together with reference TRBV7-9 and TRBJ2-2, the CDR3 gives the full variable domain: DTGVSQNPRHKITKRGQNVTFRCDPISEHNRLYWYRQTLGQGPEFLTYFQNEAQLEKSRLLSDRFSAERPKGSFSTLEIQRTEQGDSAMYLCASSSTGQGITGELFFGEGSRLTVL.

The gene calls are TRBV5-1 and TRBJ2-7; 9 nucleotides align to TRBD2. This CDR3 spans 17 amino acids. The V gene's germline CDR1 is SGHRS and CDR2 YFSETQ. The junction had 16 bases not matched to a gene; V was cut back by 3 bases and J by 6 bases. This CDR3 is CASSSNAHIAGAREQYF. Written as DNA, the CDR3 is TGCGCCAGCAGCTCCAACGCCCATATAGCGGGAGCCCGCGAGCAGTACTTC.

This chain uses TRBV7-6 with TRBJ2-5; 13 bases are shared with TRBD2. Germline CDR1 SGHVS, CDR2 FNYEAQ. CDR3 length: 16 amino acids. With 5 bases clipped from V and 2 bases from J, the junction kept 5 bases outside the gene matches. CDR3 in amino acids: CASSAGTSGIQETQYF. CDR3 DNA sequence: TGTGCCAGCAGCGCCGGGACTAGCGGGATTCAAGAGACCCAGTACTTC.

The J gene is TRBJ1-5, the V gene TRBV6-1, with D perhaps matching TRBD1 (5 bases). The ends were cut back, 3 bases at V and 5 bases at J, with 11 bases in the middle. CDR3 length: 14 amino acids. CDR1 is MNHNS and CDR2 is SASEGT in the germline V gene. CDR3 DNA sequence: TGTGCCAGCAGTGATTATATAGGGGATCAGCCCCAGCATTTT. Its protein product is CASSDYIGDQPQHF.

This chain uses TRBV19 with TRBJ2-3; TRBD2 agrees at 7 bases. Trimming at V came to 4 bases and at J to 11 bases, leaving 9 bases not matched to a gene. The germline gives CDR1 LNHDA, CDR2 SQIVND (reference sequence). The CDR3 has 13 amino acids. The CDR3 DNA follows: TGTGCCAGTAGTACGGACGGGGGGAGGGTGCAGTATTTT. Residues: CASSTDGGRVQYF.

The CDR3 reads CASSVGTSVHGYTF. The CDR3 DNA is TGTGCCAGCAGCGTAGGGACTTCAGTCCATGGCTACACCTTC. The J gene is TRBJ1-2, the V gene TRBV6-5; weak D call: TRBD1 (5 bases). The CDR3 totals 14 residues. V gave up 6 bases and J gave up 6 bases, with 17 bases separating them. Germline V gene sequence: CDR1 MNHEY, CDR2 SVGAGI.

A single count supports this clone. This chain connects TRBV30 to TRBJ2-7; 15 bases map to TRBD2. CDR3 length: 13 amino acids. From germline, CDR1 is GTSNPN and CDR2 SVGIG (reference sequence). J gave up 7 bases and V 5 bases, and 3 bases lay outside the gene matches. The CDR3: CAWEGTSGGEQYF. The CDR3 nucleotides read TGTGCCTGGGAGGGGACTAGCGGGGGGGAGCAGTACTTC.

The gene calls are TRBV7-9 and TRBJ1-1; tentative D call: TRBD1 (5 bases). With 2 bases removed from V and 4 bases from J, the gap between germline ends came to 17 bases. Per germline, CDR1 SEHNR and CDR2 FQNEAQ (reference sequence). The CDR3 loop spans 16 amino acids. The CDR3 is CASSLNPGAPSTEAFF. The CDR3 DNA is TGTGCCAGCAGCTTAAATCCTGGGGCGCCAAGCACTGAAGCTTTCTTT.

V usage is TRBV27 and J usage is TRBJ2-7; 10 bases line up with TRBD1. V gave up 4 bases and J gave up 4 bases; unmatched junction bases: 7. The CDR3 is made up of 15 amino acids. In germline, CDR1 is MNHEY, CDR2 SMNVEV (reference sequence). This CDR3 is CASSSAWDRGYEQYF. CDR3 nucleotides: TGTGCCAGCAGTTCGGCGTGGGACAGGGGATACGAGCAGTACTTC.

This clone came up once. V gene TRBV4-1 combines with J gene TRBJ2-7, with 11 bases aligning to TRBD2. The CDR3 totals 16 residues. V dropped 2 bases and J dropped 4; count of bases not matched to a gene: 7. CDR1 and CDR2 (germline): MGHRA, YSYEKL. The DNA for the CDR3 is TGCGCCAGCAGCCAACCAACTAGCGGGAGATGGTACGAGCAGTACTTC. Protein sequence: CASSQPTSGRWYEQYF.

This chain joins TRBV4-1 and TRBJ2-7; 10 bases are shared with TRBD1. The junction had 4 bases not matched to a gene; V was cut back by 5 bases and J by 3 bases. Germline CDR1 MGHRA, CDR2 YSYEKL. The CDR3 covers 14 residues. CDR3 sequence reads: CASSEGQGNYEQYF. The CDR3 DNA follows: TGCGCCAGCAGCGAGGGACAGGGGAACTACGAGCAGTACTTC.

This rearrangement joins TRBV19 to TRBJ1-1; 9 bases match TRBD1. The CDR3 loop spans 12 amino acids. Germline lookup yields CDR1 LNHDA and CDR2 SQIVND (reference sequence). The ends lost 6 bases at V and 13 bases at J; junction bases unmatched: 9. The chain's CDR3 is CASRKQGAADFF. The CDR3 DNA sequence: TGTGCCAGTAGAAAACAGGGGGCAGCCGATTTCTTT.

Regarding this clone: Because the CDR3's place on the DNA is in doubt, the DNA is left out and the CDR3 is given as listed by TCRdb. The chain couples TRBV28 to TRBJ2-7; the D call TRBD1 from the table was never checked on the DNA. The length of the CDR3 is 14 amino acids, counting both ends. Germline loops: CDR1 MDHEN, CDR2 SYDVKM. Here the CDR3 reads CASSSSGQSYEQYF.

The chain links TRBV7-3 to TRBJ2-3; possible D gene TRBD2, 5 bases. The CDR3 has 14 residues. Germline V gives CDR1 SGHTA, CDR2 FQGTGA. Between the trimmed V and J ends, which lost 0 bases and 1 base, there was a span of 5 bases. The DNA for the CDR3 is TGTGCCAGCAGCTTAACCGGGGGCACAGATACGCAGTATTTT. Amino acids: CASSLTGGTDTQYF.

The chain employs TRBV6-5 and TRBJ1-5, with D perhaps TRBD1 (6 bases). From germline, CDR1 is MNHEY and CDR2 SVGAGI. There are 14 residues in the CDR3. The V gene lost 6 bases and the J gene lost 7 bases, with 16 bases spanning the gap. The CDR3 loop is CASRKQGSDQPQHF. The DNA of the CDR3 is TGTGCCAGCAGGAAACAGGGAAGCGACCAGCCCCAGCATTTT.

The chain carries TRBV4-2 and TRBJ2-1; D remains unclear. Trimming shortened V by 0 bases and J by 6 bases, and 12 bases separated the two germline ends. This CDR3 is built from 15 residues. Germline CDR1 is LGHNA and CDR2 is YNFKEQ. DNA of the CDR3: TGTGCCAGCAGCCAAGATGGTGCCCTACCCAATGAGCAGTTCTTC. Translating gives CASSQDGALPNEQFF.

This clone has a handful of counts. V is TRBV7-3 and J is TRBJ2-1; 8 bases fit TRBD2. V lost 2 bases to trimming and J lost 6 bases; unmatched junction nucleotides: 0. CDR1 is SGHTA, CDR2 FQGTGA, per germline. The CDR3 totals 13 residues. The CDR3 is CASSLGTSNEQFF. CDR3 DNA sequence: TGTGCCAGCAGCTTAGGGACTAGCAATGAGCAGTTCTTC.

The V gene is TRBV30, the J gene TRBJ2-5, with 8 bases lining up with TRBD1. The germline V gene encodes CDR1 GTSNPN and CDR2 SVGIG (reference sequence). The CDR3 totals 14 residues. The trim removed 2 bases at V and 6 bases at J, leaving 8 bases unmatched. The CDR3 loop is CAWSRQGAEKTQYF. CDR3 nucleotide sequence: TGTGCCTGGAGTAGGCAGGGGGCAGAGAAGACCCAGTACTTC.

The chain couples TRBV30 to TRBJ1-4; 7 nucleotides line up with TRBD1. CDR3 size: 14 residues. V lost 3 bases, J lost 5 bases, and 6 bases stayed unmatched. In germline, CDR1 is GTSNPN, CDR2 SVGIG (reference sequence). The CDR3 DNA reads TGTGCCTGGAGACAGGACAGGCTCAATGAAAAACTGTTTTTT. Translation gives CAWRQDRLNEKLFF.

The gene calls are TRBV9 and TRBJ2-7; the match to TRBD2 covers 8 bases. This CDR3 is 15 amino acids long. Trimming removed 0 bases from V and 2 bases from J; junction bases left unmatched: 4. CDR1 is SGDLS and CDR2 is YYNGEE in the germline V gene. The CDR3 loop reads CASSVGLAPTYEQYF. DNA for the CDR3: TGTGCCAGCAGCGTAGGACTAGCGCCCACCTACGAGCAGTACTTC.